This T cell receptor beta chain was recovered during a study of human T cells and chemical hapten exposure. Study background: 2% DPC applied to a roughly 2 cm by roughly 2 cm arm area sensitized donors. Patients had diphenylcyclopropenone applied to the scalp weekly throughout the approximately 22-week study.

This clonotype was counted between two and nine times. What it recognizes is unknown. MiXCR was run by TCRdb on the RACE reads, yielding one entry per CDR3 protein. The sample has just over 95,000 distinct CDR3 sequences, 27% seen once. Study observations and caveats: DPC sensitization produced no change in TCRs with frequency above 1 in 1000.

Time point indicated: patch test 3, about 24 weeks after DPC sensitization. The treatment denotes: therapeutic diphenylcyclopropenone sensitization with weekly scalp DPC. Extraction of total RNA was performed on unfractionated whole blood. From germline, CDR1 is MDHEN and CDR2 SYDVKM. CDR3 length: 16 residues. The ends lost 6 bases at V and 4 bases at J; junction bases unmatched: 8. The sequence derives from a man in his forties with alopecia areata. Some clones in this sample may be carry-over from other donors' samples. This chain joins TRBV28 and TRBJ2-7; TRBD2 agrees at 14 bases. The starting material was whole blood, obtained in connection with sensitization to the hapten diphenylcyclopropenone (DPC). The CDR3 nucleotides read TGTGCCAGCAGCCATTCCGGGACTAGCGGGAGTTACGAGCAGTACTTC. Translating gives CASSHSGTSGSYEQYF.